The 13 T cell receptor beta chains below were found in one sample sequenced in a study of cytomegalovirus exposure and HLA in healthy donors. Primers included in the PCR were 60 Vbeta and 13 Jbeta primers. Only in-frame clones appear in the TCRdb table, and some are missing; sequencing was by immunoSEQ multiplex PCR. The table shows 150,000 to 200,000 clones, with roughly four fifths occurring only once. Sequenced input: PBMCs. The receptors stem from a man between 18 and 35 years old in good health and CMV-seronegative.

The chain carries TRBV6-5 and TRBJ1-1, with D possibly TRBD1 on 6 matching bases. This CDR3 is 12 amino acids long. The germline V and J ends were trimmed by 6 bases and 5 bases, with 10 bases remaining between them. Germline CDR1 is MNHEY and CDR2 is SVGAGI. CDR3 DNA: TGTGCCAGCAGCAGACAGGATACTGAAGCTTTCTTT. Its translation is CASSRQDTEAFF.

This chain connects TRBV5-6 to TRBJ1-2; 9 bases line up with TRBD1. The junction had 6 bases not matched to a gene; V was cut back by 4 bases and J by 2 bases. CDR1 SGHDT and CDR2 YYEEEE come from the germline V gene. This CDR3 region has 15 residues. The chain's CDR3 is CASSPGTGLNYGYTF. CDR3 DNA: TGTGCCAGCAGCCCGGGGACAGGGTTAAACTATGGCTACACCTTC.

This clone was found a few times. The chain recombines TRBV4-3 with TRBJ2-1, with 10 nucleotides matching TRBD1. CDR3 length equals 16 residues. The germline V gene has CDR1 LGHNA and CDR2 YSLEER. The V segment lost 0 bases and the J segment 5 bases; nucleotides outside the gene matches: 4. CDR3 DNA: TGCGCCAGCAGCCAAGACGGGACAGGGGCAAACAATGAGCAGTTCTTC. Protein: CASSQDGTGANNEQFF.

This clone is a singleton in its sample. The genes are TRBV28 and TRBJ1-1, with D uncertain. The CDR3 is 13 residues long. Trimming pared 5 bases from V and 1 base from J, leaving 8 bases between. Germline loops: CDR1 MDHEN, CDR2 SYDVKM. CDR3: CASSLPRNTEAFF. The CDR3 DNA reads as TGTGCCAGCAGTCTTCCCAGGAACACTGAAGCTTTCTTT.

The V and J genes are TRBV27 and TRBJ2-7; a possible D gene is TRBD1 (6 bases). This CDR3 spans 14 amino acids. V lost 2 bases, J lost 3 bases, and 11 bases lay in between. Germline CDR1 and CDR2: MNHEY and SMNVEV (reference sequence). The CDR3 sequence is CASSLTGMSYEQYF. CDR3 DNA sequence: TGTGCCAGCAGTTTAACAGGGATGAGCTACGAGCAGTACTTC.

This clone was observed a single time. The V gene is TRBV9, the J gene TRBJ2-5; 10 nucleotides align to TRBD1. The V gene end was trimmed by 7 bases and the J gene end by 4 bases; junction bases not matched to a gene: 10. Germline V CDR1 and CDR2: SGDLS, YYNGEE. The CDR3 runs to 15 residues. The CDR3 nucleotides read TGTGCCAGCTCCCCGGGACAGGGGTTCGCAGAGACCCAGTACTTC. Translated: CASSPGQGFAETQYF.

The genes are TRBV14 and TRBJ2-7, with a possible D match to TRBD1 (8 bases). The V and J ends lost 4 bases and 4 bases respectively, with 14 bases between them. The CDR3 spans 14 residues. Germline lookup yields CDR1 SGHDN and CDR2 FVKESK. CDR3 DNA: TGTGCCAGCAGCCCGACAGGGGAGGGTTACGAGCAGTACTTC. Its translation is CASSPTGEGYEQYF.

The gene calls are TRBV5-4 and TRBJ2-7; maybe TRBD1 (6 bases). This CDR3 region has 13 residues. V lost 4 bases and J lost 3, with 11 bases in between. CDR1 SGHNT and CDR2 YYREEE come from the germline V gene (reference sequence). The CDR3 bases are TGTGCCAGCAGCCTGACAGGCGGCTACGAGCAGTACTTC. It specifies CASSLTGGYEQYF.

This chain links TRBV7-6 with TRBJ2-7; 10 nucleotides line up with TRBD2. Germline CDR1 and CDR2: SGHVS and FNYEAQ. Trimming removed 0 bases from V and 2 bases from J; junction bases left unmatched: 4. This CDR3 contains 16 residues. The CDR3 spells CASSLAAGGPAYEQYF. The DNA of the CDR3 is TGTGCCAGCAGCTTAGCAGCGGGGGGGCCGGCCTACGAGCAGTACTTC.

The chain uses TRBV9 and TRBJ1-1, with a tentative D call TRBD1 (5 bases). V dropped 0 bases and J dropped 3 bases, with 12 bases sitting between them. CDR3 size: 15 residues. Germline CDR1 is SGDLS and CDR2 is YYNGEE. CDR3 DNA sequence: TGTGCCAGCAGCGTAGACCCTCTAGGGGACACTGAAGCTTTCTTT. Amino acids: CASSVDPLGDTEAFF.

The J gene is TRBJ1-1, the V gene TRBV10-3, with 7 bases lining up with TRBD1. This CDR3 is built from 14 residues. Per the germline V gene, CDR1 is ENHRY and CDR2 is SYGVKD. V shed 6 bases and J 0 bases; nucleotides not matched to a gene: 4. CDR3 protein: CAIRYRGLNTEAFF. Written as DNA, the CDR3 is TGTGCCATCAGATACAGGGGACTGAACACTGAAGCTTTCTTT.

The CDR3, as DNA: TGCGCCAGCAGCCAAGAACGACAGTCCCACACCGGGGAGCTGTTTTTT. As protein: CASSQERQSHTGELFF. The chain carries TRBV4-1 and TRBJ2-2; a possible D gene is TRBD1 (5 bases). V was trimmed by 0 bases and J by 3 bases, leaving 11 bases between them. The CDR3 is 16 residues long. Germline assignment: CDR1 MGHRA and CDR2 YSYEKL.

The chain has TRBV6-1 and TRBJ1-5, with 8 bases that match TRBD1. CDR3 length equals 15 residues. After removal of 3 bases from V and 7 bases from J, the junction contained 8 bases not matched to a gene. Germline-derived CDR1 and CDR2 are MNHNS and SASEGT. CDR3 DNA: TGTGCCAGCAGTGAGTTGGACAGGGTCCGCCAGCCCCAGCATTTT. Protein: CASSELDRVRQPQHF.